The clone carrying this TCR beta chain was found many times. The antigen is unknown. Patients aged 18 to 65 had newly diagnosed hyperthyroidism that had lasted under 2 months. Using RNA transcripts as the source, TCR beta CDR3 regions were amplified. HTBI primers were the set used in a first-round RT-PCR of the TCR CDR3. TCRdb recomputed calls from the multiplex PCR reads with MiXCR, one row per CDR3 protein. The sample has about 130,000 distinct CDR3 sequences, more than 20% seen once. Germline V gene lookup returns CDR1 LGHDT and CDR2 YNNKEL (reference sequence). The CDR3 has 13 amino acids. Trimming stripped 6 bases from V and 5 bases from J, with 13 bases between. The sample originates from a study of T cells in Graves' hyperthyroidism and ophthalmopathy. Study results and caveats: From stable hyperthyroidism, ophthalmopathy was set apart by a 13 V-J model. Clonotypes that were expanded in thyroid above 0.001 mostly appeared in blood too.

The sample consisted of blood. The V call is TRBV3-1, the J call TRBJ2-5, with a weak D call TRBD2 (5 bases). The clonotype was recovered from a woman in her 50s with Graves' hyperthyroidism that later progressed to Graves' ophthalmopathy. CDR3 bases: TGTGCCAGCAGAAACGGAGGTCGGGAGACCCAGTACTTC. Translating gives CASRNGGRETQYF.